The 16 T cell receptor beta chains reported below all come from one sample, sequenced in a study of cytomegalovirus exposure and HLA in healthy donors (dated by TCRdb to between 2016 and 2019). Library generation was performed with the immunoSEQ multiplex PCR assay. A mixture of 60 forward primers for TCR Vbeta segments and 13 reverse primers for TCR Jbeta segments was used in the multiplex PCR. The clones in this table, taken by TCRdb from immuneACCESS, are in-frame only. Not every clone is retained; where verified, under half of the shortfall comes from an unresolved V gene, and the cause of the rest is unknown. Recorded for this sample are roughly 110,000 clones; 75% of them occurred a single time. 2.5% of the sample belongs to the ten largest clones. The specimen sequenced was PBMCs. These receptors were obtained from a man aged 35 to 55 in good health and CMV-seronegative.

In its sample, this clone was seen once. J is TRBJ2-2 and V is TRBV19; 10 bases agree with TRBD2. Unmatched junction bases numbered 8, after V lost 7 bases and J lost 0 bases. The CDR3 spans 17 residues. Germline V lookup: CDR1 LNHDA, CDR2 SQIVND (reference sequence). The CDR3 coding sequence is TGTGCCAGTACCCCGAGGCTAGCGGGGGCGAACACCGGGGAGCTGTTTTTT. This sequence encodes CASTPRLAGANTGELFF. The full variable domain, its missing parts supplied by reference TRBV19 and TRBJ2-2, is DGGITQSPKYLFRKEGQNVTLSCEQNLNHDAMYWYRQDPGQGLRLIYYSQIVNDFQKGDIAEGYSVSREKKESFPLTVTSAQKNPTAFYLCASTPRLAGANTGELFFGEGSRLTVL.

V gene TRBV6-5 combines with J gene TRBJ2-3; D is perhaps TRBD1 (5 bases). V dropped 8 bases and J dropped 0 bases, with 12 bases sitting between them. CDR1 and CDR2 (germline): MNHEY, SVGAGI. This CDR3 has 14 amino acids. The DNA of the CDR3 is TGTGCCAGCGGTAGACAGATTAGCACAGATACGCAGTATTTT. Translation: CASGRQISTDTQYF.

This clone was counted only a few times. CDR3 in amino acids: CASRGFGTGFNEQFF. CDR3 sequence (DNA): TGCGCCAGCAGGGGGTTCGGGACAGGGTTTAATGAGCAGTTCTTC. This chain links TRBV5-1 with TRBJ2-1, with 9 bases aligning to TRBD1. The CDR3 covers 15 residues. Germline CDR1 and CDR2: SGHRS and YFSETQ. Trimming took 5 bases from V and 7 from J; bases not matched to a gene: 10.

The CDR3 DNA reads as TGTGCCAGCAGCTTAGCTGGCGGGCGGGAGGCAAAACTGTTTTTT. Translating gives CASSLAGGREAKLFF. The chain recombines TRBV7-9 with TRBJ1-4; no firm D call. The length of the CDR3 is 15 residues. Germline CDR1 reads SEHNR; CDR2 reads FQNEAQ (reference sequence). V dropped 0 bases and J dropped 10 bases, with 15 bases sitting between them.

V gene TRBV5-1 combines with J gene TRBJ2-3, with a possible D match to TRBD1 (5 bases). V dropped 0 bases and J dropped 5 bases, with 10 bases sitting between them. The CDR3 covers 14 residues. Germline-derived CDR1 and CDR2 are SGHRS and YFSETQ. The CDR3 DNA sequence: TGCGCCAGCAGCTTGGGAAGGGGAAGAGATACGCAGTATTTT. Encoded protein: CASSLGRGRDTQYF.

The chain links TRBV27 to TRBJ2-1, with 8 positions matching TRBD2. The V gene end was trimmed by 7 bases and the J gene end by 6 bases; junction bases not matched to a gene: 14. Germline V gives CDR1 MNHEY, CDR2 SMNVEV (reference sequence). CDR3 length: 16 residues. The CDR3 DNA is TGTGCCAGCAACCGACAGCGGAGCGGGGGACTCAATGAGCAGTTCTTC. Amino acids: CASNRQRSGGLNEQFF.

The chain is built from TRBV4-2 and TRBJ1-2, with D hard to call. CDR3 size: 14 residues. V lost 0 bases, J lost 2 bases, and 7 bases lay in between. Germline lookup yields CDR1 LGHNA and CDR2 YNFKEQ. The CDR3 loop is CASSQDGLNYGYTF. DNA of the CDR3: TGTGCCAGCAGCCAAGATGGTCTAAACTATGGCTACACCTTC.

The chain combines TRBV5-3 with TRBJ2-1, with a weak D call TRBD2 (5 bases). TRBV5-3 is an ORF, and what it does is uncertain. This CDR3 is built from 14 residues. Trimming took 0 bases from V and 3 from J, leaving 7 bases between them. In nucleotides, the CDR3 is TGTGCCAGAAGCTTGGGGGAGAACTACAATGAGCAGTTCTTC. This translates into CARSLGENYNEQFF.

The chain employs TRBV29-1 and TRBJ2-3, with 8 bases matching TRBD1. Germline V gives CDR1 SQVTM, CDR2 ANQGSEA. Trimming took 3 bases from V and 3 from J; bases not matched to a gene: 5. This CDR3 comprises 14 residues. As DNA, the CDR3 is TGCAGCGTTGACCAGGGGGCTCGAACAGATACGCAGTATTTT. Protein product: CSVDQGARTDTQYF.

This clone has only a few counts. The CDR3 DNA reads TGTGCCAGCAGCTTAGGGGGACTGAACACCGGGGAGCTGTTTTTT. Translating gives CASSLGGLNTGELFF. The J gene is TRBJ2-2, the V gene TRBV7-9; D may be TRBD2 (6 bases). Germline loops: CDR1 SEHNR, CDR2 FQNEAQ (reference sequence). The CDR3 is 15 residues long. Deletions cut 1 base from V and 1 base from J, with 7 bases between.

The chain recombines TRBV7-8 with TRBJ2-7, with 9 bases identical to TRBD2. This CDR3 comprises 18 residues. Unmatched junction bases numbered 20, after V lost 5 bases and J lost 6 bases. The germline V gene encodes CDR1 SGHVS and CDR2 FQNEAQ. The CDR3 spells CASSLRVAGAPIPSEQYF. CDR3 nucleotides: TGTGCCAGCAGCCTACGGGTAGCGGGAGCACCTATACCGTCCGAGCAGTACTTC.

The V and J genes are TRBV27 and TRBJ2-3, with TRBD2 identical over 11 bases. The germline gives CDR1 MNHEY, CDR2 SMNVEV (reference sequence). The CDR3 totals 16 residues. V dropped 4 bases and J dropped 3; count of bases not matched to a gene: 6. The CDR3 DNA is TGTGCCAGCAGTTATATAGCGGGGGGGGCAACAGATACGCAGTATTTT. The encoded protein is CASSYIAGGATDTQYF.

The chain employs TRBV19 and TRBJ2-1; tentatively, D is TRBD2 (6 bases). This CDR3 has 12 residues. Trimming left V 8 bases short and J 4 bases short, with 9 bases between. CDR1 and CDR2 from the germline V gene are LNHDA and SQIVND (reference sequence). The CDR3 here is CASRDLYNEQFF. In DNA, the CDR3 is TGTGCCAGTCGGGACTTATACAATGAGCAGTTCTTC.

This clone was detected only a few times. V gene TRBV2 combines with J gene TRBJ2-3, with TRBD1 identical over 9 bases. Germline values: CDR1 SNHLY, CDR2 FYNNEI. The CDR3 consists of 16 residues. V was clipped by 5 bases and J by 2 bases; unmatched bases: 8. CDR3 residues: CASSMLGTGTTDTQYF. The DNA of the CDR3 is TGTGCCAGCAGTATGTTAGGGACAGGGACCACAGATACGCAGTATTTT. Combining the CDR3 with reference TRBV2 and TRBJ2-3 gives the whole variable domain EPEVTQTPSHQVTQMGQEVILRCVPISNHLYFYWYRQILGQKVEFLVSFYNNEISEKSEIFDDQFSVERPDGSNFTLKIRSTKLEDSAMYFCASSMLGTGTTDTQYFGPGTRLTVL.

The chain employs TRBV7-2 and TRBJ1-5, with D possibly matching TRBD1 (6 bases). Trimming removed 2 bases at V and 6 bases at J, with 14 bases between. Germline-derived CDR1 and CDR2 are SGHTA and FQGNSA. The CDR3 has 15 amino acids. The CDR3 region has the DNA TGTGCCAGCAGCTTAACGCAGGGGAGGGCTCAGCCCCAGCATTTT. Its translation: CASSLTQGRAQPQHF.

The V gene is TRBV10-3, the J gene TRBJ2-5; 7 bases are shared with TRBD2. V shed 6 bases, J shed 2 bases, and the junction held 6 bases outside the gene matches. The germline V gene encodes CDR1 ENHRY and CDR2 SYGVKD. There are 14 residues in the CDR3. The CDR3 reads CAISGIGGQETQYF. Written as DNA, the CDR3 is TGTGCCATCAGCGGAATCGGGGGGCAAGAGACCCAGTACTTC.